The 14 T cell receptor beta chains reported below all come from one sample, sequenced in a study of blood T cell repertoires in COVID-19. TCRdb's copy holds only in-frame clones and misses some; the assay was immunoSEQ multiplex PCR. The table includes more than 100,000 clones, approximately 81% detected once. The specimen sequenced was peripheral blood. The source of these receptors is a woman aged 25-40 years who had recovered from COVID-19.

The J gene is TRBJ2-2, the V gene TRBV6-4; D may be TRBD1 (6 bases). Germline lookup yields CDR1 MRHNA and CDR2 SNTAGT. The CDR3 extends over 16 amino acids. V was cut by 4 bases and J by 3 bases, with 15 bases left in between. The CDR3 DNA sequence: TGTGCCAGCAGTGTTGGGCCGGGGACATACACCGGGGAGCTGTTTTTT. Amino acid sequence: CASSVGPGTYTGELFF.

This clone was counted once. The chain combines TRBV28 with TRBJ2-1, with 8 bases that match TRBD2. V gave up 4 bases and J gave up 12 bases; unmatched junction bases: 17. The CDR3 has 16 amino acids. Germline V CDR1 and CDR2: MDHEN, SYDVKM. CDR3 sequence: CASSSKAGTRKSRQFF. In nucleotides, the CDR3 is TGTGCCAGCAGTTCCAAAGCCGGGACTAGGAAGAGTAGGCAGTTCTTC.

J is TRBJ1-1 and V is TRBV29-1; 7 bases map to TRBD1. V was pared by 6 bases and J by 0 bases, with 7 bases of the junction left unmatched. The CDR3 runs 14 residues. In germline, CDR1 is SQVTM, CDR2 ANQGSEA. The CDR3 loop is CSVDWDSLNTEAFF. In DNA form, the CDR3 reads TGCAGCGTAGACTGGGACAGTTTGAACACTGAAGCTTTCTTT.

J is TRBJ1-1 and V is TRBV5-1; a weak D match, TRBD1 (5 bases). The CDR3 sequence is 14 residues long. Germline V gene lookup returns CDR1 SGHRS and CDR2 YFSETQ. V was trimmed by 0 bases and J by 7 bases, leaving 13 bases between them. The CDR3 protein is CASSLAAGQDEAFF. The CDR3 bases are TGCGCCAGCAGCTTGGCCGCAGGGCAGGATGAAGCTTTCTTT.

The V and J genes are TRBV5-1 and TRBJ1-2, with TRBD1 identical over 7 bases. This CDR3 is built from 15 residues. Trimming removed 0 bases from V and 7 bases from J; junction bases left unmatched: 9. Per germline, CDR1 SGHRS and CDR2 YFSETQ. The CDR3 is CASSLDRGPTGGYTF. In nucleotides, the CDR3 is TGCGCCAGCAGCTTGGACAGGGGACCTACTGGTGGCTACACCTTC.

The rearrangement uses TRBV10-2 and TRBJ1-5; D is unresolved. V was clipped by 6 bases and J by 0 bases, with 6 bases between them. This CDR3 contains 13 residues. Per germline, CDR1 WSHSY and CDR2 SAAADI. The CDR3 DNA sequence: TGCGCCAGCAGCGGGTATAGCAATCAGCCCCAGCATTTT. Its protein product is CASSGYSNQPQHF.

CDR3 loop: CASSPRDIDSGELFF. The CDR3 DNA follows: TGCGCCAGCAGCCCCCGGGACATCGATAGCGGGGAGCTGTTTTTT. The genes are TRBV4-1 and TRBJ2-2; possibly TRBD1 for D (6 bases). In germline, CDR1 is MGHRA, CDR2 YSYEKL. V was shortened by 4 bases and J by 7 bases, with 16 bases between the two germline ends. The CDR3 consists of 15 residues.

This clone has ten or more counts. The chain links TRBV18 to TRBJ1-1, with D possibly TRBD1 on 5 matching bases. Per germline, CDR1 KGHSH and CDR2 LQKENI. V lost 6 bases and J lost 11, with 25 bases in between. The CDR3 runs to 15 residues. CDR3 loop: CASSPEAAGTIEAFF. The CDR3 DNA reads TGTGCCAGCTCTCCAGAGGCCGCGGGGACCATTGAGGCTTTCTTT.

The chain carries TRBV19 and TRBJ2-7, with TRBD1 identical over 8 bases. This CDR3 spans 14 amino acids. Per germline, CDR1 LNHDA and CDR2 SQIVND (reference sequence). J was trimmed by 4 bases and V by 6 bases; bases with no gene match: 8. Written as DNA, the CDR3 is TGTGCCAGTAGCCGGACAGGGTCCGGGTACGAGCAGTACTTC. Its protein product is CASSRTGSGYEQYF.

This chain uses TRBV6-1 with TRBJ1-4; TRBD1 matches at 8 bases. This CDR3 contains 13 residues. Losses at the gene ends were 3 bases for V and 7 bases for J; bases not matched to a gene: 1. Germline loops: CDR1 MNHNS, CDR2 SASEGT. The CDR3 spells CASSDRGREKLFF. CDR3 bases: TGTGCCAGCAGTGACAGGGGGCGTGAAAAACTGTTTTTT.

CDR3 nucleotides: TGCGCCAGCAGCTCGGGACAGGGTGTAAGCGAGCAGTACTTC. Protein sequence: CASSSGQGVSEQYF. The V and J genes are TRBV5-1 and TRBJ2-7; TRBD1 agrees at 9 bases. The CDR3 is made up of 14 amino acids. Trimming took 3 bases from V and 6 from J; bases not matched to a gene: 7. Germline V gene sequence: CDR1 SGHRS, CDR2 YFSETQ.

This sequence joins TRBV11-2 and TRBJ2-5; TRBD2 matches 8 bases. The length of the CDR3 is 13 residues. Per the germline V gene, CDR1 is SGHAT and CDR2 is FQNNGV. V lost 5 bases, J lost 5 bases, and 4 bases stayed unmatched. The CDR3: CASSRLAKETQYF. The CDR3 DNA reads as TGTGCCAGCAGCAGACTAGCGAAGGAGACCCAGTACTTC. Filled out from reference TRBV11-2 and TRBJ2-5, the complete variable domain reads EAGVAQSPRYKIIEKRQSVAFWCNPISGHATLYWYQQILGQGPKLLIQFQNNGVVDDSQLPKDRFSAERLKGVDSTLKIQPAKLEDSAVYLCASSRLAKETQYFGPGTRLLVL.

In this sample, this clone turned up a few times. This chain links TRBV2 with TRBJ1-3; tentative D call: TRBD1 (5 bases). Trimming stripped 4 bases from V and 2 bases from J, with 15 bases between. This CDR3 has 16 amino acids. CDR1 SNHLY and CDR2 FYNNEI come from the germline V gene. The CDR3 bases are TGTGCCAGCAGTGTGGGGACTGCCTTTACTGGAAACACCATATATTTT. Encoded protein: CASSVGTAFTGNTIYF.

The J gene is TRBJ2-7, the V gene TRBV9; 11 nucleotides match TRBD2. The germline gives CDR1 SGDLS, CDR2 YYNGEE. V dropped 0 bases and J dropped 3; count of bases not matched to a gene: 5. This CDR3 has 16 amino acids. The CDR3 reads CASSVEASGGFYEQYF. In nucleotides, the CDR3 is TGTGCCAGCAGCGTAGAAGCTAGCGGGGGGTTCTACGAGCAGTACTTC.